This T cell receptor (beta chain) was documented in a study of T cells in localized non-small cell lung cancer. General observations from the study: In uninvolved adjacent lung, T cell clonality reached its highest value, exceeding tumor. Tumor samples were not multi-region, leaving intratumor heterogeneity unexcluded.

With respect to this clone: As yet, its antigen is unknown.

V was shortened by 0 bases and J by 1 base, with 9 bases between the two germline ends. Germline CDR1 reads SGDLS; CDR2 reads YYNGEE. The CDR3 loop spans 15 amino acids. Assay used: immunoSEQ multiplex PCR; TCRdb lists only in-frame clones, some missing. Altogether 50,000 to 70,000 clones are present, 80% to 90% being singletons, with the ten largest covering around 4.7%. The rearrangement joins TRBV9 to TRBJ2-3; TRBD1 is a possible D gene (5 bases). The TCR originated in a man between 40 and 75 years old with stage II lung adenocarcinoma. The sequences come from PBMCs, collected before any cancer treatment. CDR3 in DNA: TGTGCCAGCAGCGTAGAAGGGGAAGGCACAGATACGCAGTATTTT. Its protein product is CASSVEGEGTDTQYF.